This TCR beta chain was retrieved from a study of cytomegalovirus exposure and HLA in healthy donors. Overall study findings and caveats: Most subjects' HLA-A and HLA-B alleles were reportedly predicted from TCR beta sequences. A reported reduction in N-insertions relative to the approximately 600-donor mean was seen in an Asian-associated ancestry cluster in a later analysis. Using a false discovery rate of 0.05, a later analysis showed that fewer than 20,000 TCR beta sequences were associated with HLA alleles.

A word on this clone: What it binds is not known.

13 Jbeta primers and 60 Vbeta primers were used for the PCR. The data were produced by immunoSEQ multiplex PCR, yet TCRdb's version contains in-frame clones alone and is incomplete. The profile covers 160,000 or so clones, with around 77% appearing a single time and 2% to 2.5% taken by the ten largest. There are 14 residues in the CDR3. Trimming removed 8 bases at V and 4 bases at J, with 16 bases between. Germline V gene sequence: CDR1 SNHLY, CDR2 FYNNEI. This clonotype originated in a man in his sixties in good health and CMV-seronegative. The sequencing input was PBMCs. J is TRBJ2-3 and V is TRBV2; TRBD2 might be the D (6 bases). The CDR3 nucleotides read TGTGCCAGCGGAGGGCGGGTTCAGGCAGATACGCAGTATTTT. It encodes CASGGRVQADTQYF.